This T cell receptor (beta chain) appears in the sequencing data of a study of control samples from healthy donors and cancer patients. Assay: immunoSEQ multiplex PCR; the TCRdb copy retains only in-frame clones and omits some. The sample holds some 120,000 clones, about 90% seen once. Sequenced sample: blood. The receptor was derived from a man aged 18 to 30 in good health.

Here the CDR3 reads CASSEWGYGYTF. Here the CDR3 DNA reads TGTGCCAGCAGTGAATGGGGGTACGGCTACACCTTC. The chain is built from TRBV6-1 and TRBJ1-2; the D gene is possibly TRBD1 (5 bases). With 2 bases removed from V and 8 bases from J, the gap between germline ends came to 9 bases. The germline CDR1 and CDR2 sequences are MNHNS and SASEGT. The CDR3 covers 12 residues.